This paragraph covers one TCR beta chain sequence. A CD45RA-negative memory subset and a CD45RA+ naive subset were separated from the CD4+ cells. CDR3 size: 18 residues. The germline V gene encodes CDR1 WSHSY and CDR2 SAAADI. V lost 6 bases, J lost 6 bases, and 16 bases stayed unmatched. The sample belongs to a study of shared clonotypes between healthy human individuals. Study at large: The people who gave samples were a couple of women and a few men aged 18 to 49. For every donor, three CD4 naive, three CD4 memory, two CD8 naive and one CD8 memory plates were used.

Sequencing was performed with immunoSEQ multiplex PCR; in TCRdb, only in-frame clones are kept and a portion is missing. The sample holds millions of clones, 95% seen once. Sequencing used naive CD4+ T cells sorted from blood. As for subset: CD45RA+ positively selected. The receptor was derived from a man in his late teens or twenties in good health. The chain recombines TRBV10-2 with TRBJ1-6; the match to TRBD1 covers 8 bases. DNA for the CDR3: TGCGCCAGCAGATCATGGACTAGGACAGGGCAATTTAATTCACCCCTCCACTTT. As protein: CASRSWTRTGQFNSPLHF.